The 3 T cell receptor beta chains below were found in one sample sequenced in a study of blood T cell repertoires in COVID-19. Measured with immunoSEQ multiplex PCR; TCRdb has only the in-frame clones, and not every one. The sample lists over 65,000 clones, about 86% occurring once. The sequencing input was peripheral blood. These receptors came from a human donor in a cohort sampled during active COVID-19.

The count of this clone is one. V is TRBV3-1 (or the pseudogene TRBV3-2) and J is TRBJ2-5; maybe TRBD2 (7 bases). The CDR3 is made up of 14 amino acids. The ends were cut back, 4 bases at V and 3 bases at J, with 12 bases in the middle. Germline V gene data show CDR1 as LGHDT and CDR2 as YNNKEL (reference sequence). CDR3: CASSRGGREETQYF. The DNA for the CDR3 is TGTGCCAGCAGCCGGGGGGGCCGGGAAGAGACCCAGTACTTC.

V usage is TRBV3-1 (or the pseudogene TRBV3-2) and J usage is TRBJ2-7, with D maybe TRBD2 (5 bases). The germline V and J ends were trimmed by 1 base and 6 bases, with 13 bases remaining between them. The CDR3 has 14 residues. Germline V lookup: CDR1 LGHDT, CDR2 YNNKEL (reference sequence). The CDR3 coding sequence is TGTGCCAGCAGCCAAGGTTTCGGGGTTGGCGAGCAGTACTTC. Translated, it gives CASSQGFGVGEQYF.

This chain uses TRBV12-3 or TRBV12-4 with TRBJ1-2; D is perhaps TRBD1 (5 bases). This CDR3 region has 13 residues. Trimming left V 1 base short and J 6 bases short, with 9 bases between. Written as DNA, the CDR3 is TGTGCCAGCAGTTTAGGGCAGGGTAATGGCTACACCTTC. Amino acid sequence: CASSLGQGNGYTF.